This paragraph covers one TCR beta chain sequence. The sample is drawn from a study of CD8+ T cells in alopecia areata. CDR3 length equals 13 residues. Germline lookup yields CDR1 SGHAT and CDR2 FQNNGV. Trimming removed 1 base from V and 10 bases from J, with 13 bases in between. Sequencing templates came from extracted RNA that was reverse transcribed into cDNA. The assay was immunoSEQ multiplex PCR, and TCRdb's table has in-frame clones only and misses some. The sample shows about 150,000 clones, 75% to 90% of them seen only once. The rearrangement uses TRBV11-2 and TRBJ1-2; D remains unclear. This specimen was CD8+ T cells sorted from blood, taken at week 0. This TCR derives from a human donor with alopecia areata. CDR3 protein: CASSLASTIYYTF. The CDR3 DNA reads as TGTGCCAGCAGCTTAGCTTCAACAATCTACTACACCTTC.